This T cell receptor beta chain was documented in a study of blood T cell repertoires in COVID-19. Across the study: From T cells, B-cell-depleted T cells, or PBMCs came the material, which was cDNA or gDNA.

V shed 5 bases and J 7 bases; nucleotides not matched to a gene: 8. The germline CDR1 and CDR2 sequences are LNHNV and YYDKDF (reference sequence). The CDR3 consists of 14 residues. Libraries were prepared by immunoSEQ multiplex PCR; TCRdb keeps only in-frame clonotypes and omits some of them. The data hold about 280,000 clones, with around 86% observed a single time. This receptor was identified in a man in his forties with active or convalescent COVID-19. Material for sequencing was peripheral blood. This sequence joins TRBV15 and TRBJ2-1; 7 bases map to TRBD1. In DNA form, the CDR3 reads TGTGCCACCAGCCACGACAGGGCGACTAATGAGCAGTTCTTC. Translated: CATSHDRATNEQFF. Variable domain in full (rest from reference TRBV15 and TRBJ2-1): DAMVIQNPRYQVTQFGKPVTLSCSQTLNHNVMYWYQQKSSQAPKLLFHYYDKDFNNEADTPDNFQSRRPNTSFCFLDIRSPGLGDTAMYLCATSHDRATNEQFFGPGTRLTVL.